This TCR beta chain was found in a study of blood T cells in healthy people across ages. The ends were cut back, 5 bases at V and 6 bases at J, with 15 bases in the middle. The CDR3 sequence is 14 residues long. Then a second PCR, running about 6 to 12 cycles, was carried out with a sample-barcoded 5' primer and a J-beta primer mix. TCRdb used MiXCR to reprocess the 5' RACE reads, holding one entry per CDR3 protein. The sample includes some 1.5 million distinct CDR3 sequences, 28% of them seen just once. The chain has TRBV12-3 or TRBV12-4 and TRBJ2-3; D perhaps matches TRBD1 (6 bases). The sequenced sample consisted of blood. The clonotype comes from a woman in her thirties in good health. This CDR3 is CASSDPTGLDTQYF. Here the CDR3 DNA reads TGTGCCAGCAGTGACCCGACAGGTTTGGATACGCAGTATTTT.